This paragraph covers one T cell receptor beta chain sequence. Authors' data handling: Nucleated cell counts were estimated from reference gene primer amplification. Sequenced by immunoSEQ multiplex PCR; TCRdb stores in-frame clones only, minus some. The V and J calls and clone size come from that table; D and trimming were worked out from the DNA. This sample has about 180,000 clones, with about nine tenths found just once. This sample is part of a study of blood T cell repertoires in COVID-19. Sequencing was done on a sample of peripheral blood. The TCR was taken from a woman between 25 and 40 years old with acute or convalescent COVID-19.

CDR3 amino acids: CASQTDMNTEAFF. CDR3 DNA sequence: TGCGCCAGCCAAACTGACATGAACACTGAAGCTTTCTTT. The chain joins TRBV5-1 to TRBJ1-1, with no clear D. Trimming stripped 7 bases from V and 0 bases from J, with 10 bases between. Germline V gives CDR1 SGHRS, CDR2 YFSETQ. The CDR3 is 13 residues long.